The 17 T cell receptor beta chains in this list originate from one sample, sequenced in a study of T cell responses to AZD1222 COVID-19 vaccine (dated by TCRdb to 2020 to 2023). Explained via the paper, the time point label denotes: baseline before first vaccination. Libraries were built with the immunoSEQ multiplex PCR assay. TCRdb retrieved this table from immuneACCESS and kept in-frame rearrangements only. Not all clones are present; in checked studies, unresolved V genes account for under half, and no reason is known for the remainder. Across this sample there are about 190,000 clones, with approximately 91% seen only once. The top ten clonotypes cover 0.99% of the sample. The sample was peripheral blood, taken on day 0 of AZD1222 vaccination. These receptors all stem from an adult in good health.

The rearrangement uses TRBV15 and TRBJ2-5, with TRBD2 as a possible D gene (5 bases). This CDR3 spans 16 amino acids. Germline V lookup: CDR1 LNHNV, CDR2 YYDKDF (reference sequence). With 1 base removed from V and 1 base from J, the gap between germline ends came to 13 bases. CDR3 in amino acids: CATSRGDYGGQETQYF. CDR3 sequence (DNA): TGTGCCACCAGCAGAGGTGACTACGGAGGCCAAGAGACCCAGTACTTC.

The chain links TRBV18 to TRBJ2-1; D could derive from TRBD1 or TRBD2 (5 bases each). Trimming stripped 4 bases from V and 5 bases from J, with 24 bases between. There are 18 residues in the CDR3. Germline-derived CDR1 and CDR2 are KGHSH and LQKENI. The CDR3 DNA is TGTGCCAGCTCACGGGACGGACACACCAACCTAGGGGACAATGAGCAGTTCTTC. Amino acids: CASSRDGHTNLGDNEQFF.

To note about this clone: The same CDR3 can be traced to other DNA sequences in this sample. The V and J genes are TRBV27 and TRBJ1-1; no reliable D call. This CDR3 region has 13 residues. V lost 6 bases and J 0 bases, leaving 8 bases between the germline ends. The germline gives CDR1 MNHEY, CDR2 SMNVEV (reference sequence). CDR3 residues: CASSLQVNTEAFF. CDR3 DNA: TGTGCCAGCAGCCTTCAGGTGAACACTGAAGCTTTCTTT.

The CDR3 loop reads CASSHKNRGAVYRYNEQFF. Written as DNA, the CDR3 is TGTGCCAGCAGCCACAAGAATCGGGGTGCGGTGTACCGTTACAATGAGCAGTTCTTC. The V call is TRBV14, the J call TRBJ2-1; D perhaps matches TRBD2 (5 bases). The germline CDR1 and CDR2 sequences are SGHDN and FVKESK. This CDR3 has 19 amino acids. Trimming left V 3 bases short and J 4 bases short, with 25 bases between.

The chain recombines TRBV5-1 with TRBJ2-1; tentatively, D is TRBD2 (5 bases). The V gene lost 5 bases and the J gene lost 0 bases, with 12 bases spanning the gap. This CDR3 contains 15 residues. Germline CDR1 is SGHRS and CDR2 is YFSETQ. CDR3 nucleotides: TGCGCCAGCAGAACGGACTCACCCTCCTACAATGAGCAGTTCTTC. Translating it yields CASRTDSPSYNEQFF. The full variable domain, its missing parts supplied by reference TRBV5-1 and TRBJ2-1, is KAGVTQTPRYLIKTRGQQVTLSCSPISGHRSVSWYQQTPGQGLQFLFEYFSETQRNKGNFPGRFSGRQFSNSRSEMNVSTLELGDSALYLCASRTDSPSYNEQFFGPGTRLTVL.

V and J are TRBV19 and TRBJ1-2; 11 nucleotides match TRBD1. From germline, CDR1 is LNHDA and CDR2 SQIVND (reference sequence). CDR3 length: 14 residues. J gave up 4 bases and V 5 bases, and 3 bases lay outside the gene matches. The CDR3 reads CASSGGTGGYGYTF. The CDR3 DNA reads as TGTGCCAGTAGTGGTGGGACAGGGGGCTATGGCTACACCTTC.

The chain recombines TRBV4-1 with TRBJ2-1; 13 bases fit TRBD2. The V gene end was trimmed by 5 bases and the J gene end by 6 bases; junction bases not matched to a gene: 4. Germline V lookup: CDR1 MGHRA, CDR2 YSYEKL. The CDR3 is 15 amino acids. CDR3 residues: CASSARTSGSNEQFF. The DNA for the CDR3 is TGCGCCAGCAGCGCCCGGACTAGCGGGAGCAATGAGCAGTTCTTC.

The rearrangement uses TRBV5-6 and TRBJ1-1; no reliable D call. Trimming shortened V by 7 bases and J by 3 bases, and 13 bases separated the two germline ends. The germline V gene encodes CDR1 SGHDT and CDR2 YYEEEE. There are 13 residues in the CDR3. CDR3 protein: CASSIDADTEAFF. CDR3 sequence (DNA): TGTGCCAGCTCTATCGATGCCGACACTGAAGCTTTCTTT.

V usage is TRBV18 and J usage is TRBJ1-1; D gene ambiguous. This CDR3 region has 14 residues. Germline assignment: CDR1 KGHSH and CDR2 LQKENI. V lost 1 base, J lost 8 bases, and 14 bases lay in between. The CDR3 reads CASSPRRLLFEAFF. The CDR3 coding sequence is TGTGCCAGCTCACCACGACGGCTTCTTTTCGAAGCTTTCTTT.

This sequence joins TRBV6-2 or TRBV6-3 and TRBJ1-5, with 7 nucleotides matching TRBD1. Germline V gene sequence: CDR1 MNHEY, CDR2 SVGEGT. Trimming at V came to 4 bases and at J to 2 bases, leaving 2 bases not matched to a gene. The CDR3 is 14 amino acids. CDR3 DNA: TGTGCCAGCAGTTTCACAGGGGGCAATCAGCCCCAGCATTTT. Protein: CASSFTGGNQPQHF.

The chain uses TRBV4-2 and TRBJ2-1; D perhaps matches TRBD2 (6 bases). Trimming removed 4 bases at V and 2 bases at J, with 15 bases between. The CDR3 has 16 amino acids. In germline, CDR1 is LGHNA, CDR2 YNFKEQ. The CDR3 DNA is TGTGCCAGCAGCCGAGACCGGGACTTGACCTACAATGAGCAGTTCTTC. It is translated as CASSRDRDLTYNEQFF.

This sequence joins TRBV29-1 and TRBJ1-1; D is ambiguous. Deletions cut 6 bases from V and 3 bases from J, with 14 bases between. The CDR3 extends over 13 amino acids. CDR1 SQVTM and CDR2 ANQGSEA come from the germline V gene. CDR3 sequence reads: CSVGVQWDTEAFF. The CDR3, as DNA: TGCAGCGTGGGCGTTCAATGGGACACTGAAGCTTTCTTT.

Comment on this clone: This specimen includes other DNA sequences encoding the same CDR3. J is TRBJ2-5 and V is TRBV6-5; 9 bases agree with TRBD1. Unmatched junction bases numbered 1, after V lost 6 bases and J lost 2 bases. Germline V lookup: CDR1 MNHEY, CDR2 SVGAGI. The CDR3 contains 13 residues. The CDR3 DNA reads TGTGCCAGCAGGGGGACAGGGCAAGAGACCCAGTACTTC. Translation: CASRGTGQETQYF.

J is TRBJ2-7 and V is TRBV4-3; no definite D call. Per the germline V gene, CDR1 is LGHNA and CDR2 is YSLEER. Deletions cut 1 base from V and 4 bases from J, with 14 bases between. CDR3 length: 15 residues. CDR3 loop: CASSQGRWATYEQYF. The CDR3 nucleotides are TGCGCCAGCAGCCAAGGACGGTGGGCTACATACGAGCAGTACTTC.

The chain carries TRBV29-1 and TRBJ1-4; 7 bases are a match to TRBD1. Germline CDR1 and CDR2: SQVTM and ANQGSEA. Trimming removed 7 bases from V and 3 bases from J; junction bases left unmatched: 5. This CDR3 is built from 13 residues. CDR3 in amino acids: CSADTGANEKLFF. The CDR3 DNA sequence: TGCAGCGCCGATACAGGGGCTAATGAAAAACTGTTTTTT.

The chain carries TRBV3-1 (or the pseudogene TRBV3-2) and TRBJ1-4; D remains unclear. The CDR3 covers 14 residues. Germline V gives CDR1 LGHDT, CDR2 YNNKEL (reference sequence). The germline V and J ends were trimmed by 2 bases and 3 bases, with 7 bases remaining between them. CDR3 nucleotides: TGTGCCAGCAGCCAACGAACAGCTAATGAAAAACTGTTTTTT. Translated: CASSQRTANEKLFF.

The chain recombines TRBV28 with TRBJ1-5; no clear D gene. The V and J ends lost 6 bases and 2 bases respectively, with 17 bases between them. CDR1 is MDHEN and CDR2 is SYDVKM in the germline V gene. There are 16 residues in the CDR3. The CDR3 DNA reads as TGTGCCAGCAGGGCACCAGACTCAGGAGGCAATCAGCCCCAGCATTTT. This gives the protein CASRAPDSGGNQPQHF.